This is a list of T cell receptor beta chains from one sample in a study of response to subunit inactivated influenza vaccine. TCRdb reprocessed the RT-PCR reads via MiXCR and lists one record per CDR3 protein. The profile shows more than 200,000 distinct CDR3 sequences, 12% of them singletons. Sequencing was performed on non-naive T cells sorted from PBMCs, taken approximately 15 days before vaccination. All receptors derive from a middle-aged man who received an inactivated influenza vaccine. Both conserved end residues are part of each CDR3. D genes are given only for firm matches. Clone size is given for some rows only: seen once, a few or many times, or a class if the clone is expanded.

D gene | clone size | J gene | V gene | CDR3 protein | CDR3 DNA
. | . | TRBJ2-7 | TRBV28 | CASSGDLAYEQYF | TGTGCCAGCAGTGGGGACTTGGCCTACGAGCAGTACTTC
. | few | TRBJ2-7 | TRBV14 | CASSQAHYRQYF | TGTGCCAGCAGCCAGGCGCACTATCGCCAGTACTTC
TRBD2 | many | TRBJ2-5 | TRBV5-1 | CASSLEDSGGETQYF | TGCGCCAGCAGCTTGGAGGATAGCGGGGGAGAGACCCAGTACTTC
TRBD2 | many | TRBJ2-3 | TRBV20-1 | CSARSLAGYTDTQYF | TGCAGTGCTAGAAGCCTAGCGGGGTACACAGATACGCAGTATTTT
. | few | TRBJ2-7 | TRBV20-1 | CSARVDRSRGSSEQYF | TGCAGTGCTAGAGTCGACAGGTCAAGGGGTAGCTCCGAGCAGTACTTC
TRBD1 | . | TRBJ1-6 | TRBV6-2/TRBV6-3 | CASSRPGQGDSPLHF | TGTGCCAGCAGCCGGCCGGGACAGGGAGATTCACCCCTCCACTTT
. | . | TRBJ2-2 | TRBV11-3 | CVSSLDGRNTGELFF | TGTGTCAGCAGTTTAGACGGACGGAACACCGGGGAGCTGTTTTTT
TRBD2 | few | TRBJ2-5 | TRBV6-2/TRBV6-3 | CASSKGTSGTWWGETQYF | TGTGCCAGCAGTAAAGGGACTAGCGGGACCTGGTGGGGAGAGACCCAGTACTTC
TRBD1 | . | TRBJ2-1 | TRBV20-1 | CSARDGGQGSDNEQFF | TGCAGTGCTAGAGATGGGGGACAGGGGAGTGACAATGAGCAGTTCTTC
. | . | TRBJ1-1 | TRBV10-3 | CAIGGALNTEAFF | TGTGCCATCGGGGGGGCGCTGAACACTGAAGCTTTCTTT
TRBD1 | few | TRBJ1-5 | TRBV28 | CASVPDRGYQPQHF | TGTGCCAGCGTACCAGACAGGGGTTATCAGCCCCAGCATTTT
. | . | TRBJ2-1 | TRBV20-1 | CSAIRLAIQGSYNEQFF | TGCAGTGCTATTCGCCTAGCGATACAAGGGTCCTACAATGAGCAGTTCTTC
. | many | TRBJ2-1 | TRBV29-1 | CSANRVNEQFF | TGCAGCGCAAACAGGGTAAATGAGCAGTTCTTC
. | . | TRBJ2-7 | TRBV29-1 | CSAQGFTYEQYF | TGCAGCGCTCAGGGGTTTACCTACGAGCAGTACTTC